The 28 T cell receptor beta chains in this list originate from one sample, sequenced in a study of breast tumors, draining lymph nodes, adjacent tissues. TCRdb re-called the multiplex PCR reads through MiXCR, storing one row per CDR3 protein. The table lists 160,000 or so distinct CDR3 sequences, 30% to 40% of them singletons. Samples came from axillary lymph nodes draining the breast cancer. Sequenced sample: axillary lymph node tissue. Receptors originate from a female donor with breast cancer. Some clones in this sample may be carry-over from other donors' samples.

In its sample, this clonotype was seen many times. The chain recombines TRBV5-1 with TRBJ1-3; TRBD1 matches 7 bases. J gave up 2 bases and V 4 bases, and 6 bases lay outside the gene matches. Germline CDR1 and CDR2: SGHRS and YFSETQ. The CDR3 is made up of 15 amino acids. The CDR3 sequence is CASSIEGAAGNTIYF. The CDR3 DNA follows: TGCGCCAGCAGCATCGAGGGGGCAGCTGGAAACACCATATATTTT.

This clonotype was counted at least ten times. The chain joins TRBV10-3 to TRBJ1-1; TRBD1 agrees at 9 bases. Germline CDR1 is ENHRY and CDR2 is SYGVKD. There are 16 residues in the CDR3. Losses at the gene ends were 4 bases for V and 1 base for J; bases not matched to a gene: 7. The CDR3 loop reads CAISASSGQGNTEAFF. The CDR3 nucleotides are TGTGCCATCAGTGCCTCTTCGGGACAGGGGAACACTGAAGCTTTCTTT.

About this clonotype: Since a much larger clone is just one base distant, this may be a read error. Likely a read error: the CDR3 ends without its conserved phenylalanine or tryptophan. The chain uses TRBV9 and TRBJ2-5, with D unresolved. Trimming left V 3 bases short and J 5 bases short, with 11 bases between. There are 13 residues in the CDR3. Germline CDR1 reads SGDLS; CDR2 reads YYNGEE. In DNA form, the CDR3 reads TGTGCCAGCAGCGCCGGCGGCCGGGAGACCCAGTACTCC. It codes for CASSAGGRETQYS.

For this clonotype: Because the CDR3's place on the DNA is in doubt, the DNA is left out and the CDR3 is given as listed by TCRdb. This sequence joins TRBV7-2 and TRBJ2-1; the table's D call TRBD1 went unverified against the DNA. Germline CDR1 SGHTA, CDR2 FQGNSA. Ends included, the CDR3 has 22 residues. CDR3 sequence reads: CASSFYICSARDPRDGRNEQFF.

In this sample, this clonotype turned up many times. The rearrangement links TRBV13 to TRBJ1-1, with 8 bases identical to TRBD1. The germline gives CDR1 PRHDT, CDR2 FYEKMQ (reference sequence). The V and J ends lost 4 bases and 1 base, in that order; junction bases with no gene match: 2. The CDR3 is 14 amino acids. For the CDR3, the DNA is TGTGCCAGCAGCTCAGGACAGGGGAACACTGAAGCTTTCTTT. It encodes CASSSGQGNTEAFF.

About this clonotype itself: One base away lies a much larger clone, so this may be a sequencing read error. The chain links TRBV19 to TRBJ2-5; 8 nucleotides agree with TRBD2. Germline V CDR1 and CDR2: LNHDA, SQIVND (reference sequence). CDR3 length: 15 amino acids. The CDR3 bases are TGTGCCAGTAGACGTAGCGGGAAGAAGGAAGAGACCCGGTACTTC. Its protein product is CASRRSGKKEETRYF. The complete variable domain, with remaining parts taken from reference TRBV19 and TRBJ2-5, reads DGGITQSPKYLFRKEGQNVTLSCEQNLNHDAMYWYRQDPGQGLRLIYYSQIVNDFQKGDIAEGYSVSREKKESFPLTVTSAQKNPTAFYLCASRRSGKKEETRYFGPGTRLLVL.

The chain links TRBV2 to TRBJ2-3, with D possibly being TRBD1 (5 bases). Germline CDR1 reads SNHLY; CDR2 reads FYNNEI. The CDR3 runs to 15 residues. V shed 6 bases and J shed 0 bases, with 13 bases lying between them. The CDR3 loop is CASRYRLTSTDTQYF. CDR3 DNA sequence: TGTGCCAGCAGGTACAGGTTAACTAGCACAGATACGCAGTATTTT.

This clonotype showed up just once. The final CDR3 position lacks the conserved phenylalanine or tryptophan, pointing to a likely read error. This chain connects TRBV19 to TRBJ2-1; either TRBD1 or TRBD2 may supply D (6 bases each). CDR1 is LNHDA, CDR2 SQIVND, per germline (reference sequence). Trimming left V 3 bases short and J 6 bases short, with 18 bases between. The CDR3 runs 16 residues. CDR3 DNA: TGTGCCAGTAGTATTGTACTAACGGGGGCAAGCAATGAGCAGTTCTCC. Translating gives CASSIVLTGASNEQFS.

In this sample, this clonotype turned up many times. The rearrangement uses TRBV12-3 or TRBV12-4 and TRBJ1-5; D gene unclear. With 1 base removed from V and 7 bases from J, the gap between germline ends came to 11 bases. The CDR3 covers 14 residues. This CDR3 reads CASSLVTGEQPQHF. For the CDR3, the DNA is TGTGCCAGCAGTTTAGTTACTGGGGAGCAGCCCCAGCATTTT.

This clonotype has a count of ten or more. The gene calls are TRBV7-8 and TRBJ1-3, with D uncertain. V lost 1 base to trimming and J lost 7 bases, with 8 bases between them. Germline assignment: CDR1 SGHVS and CDR2 FQNEAQ. The CDR3 has 13 amino acids. The DNA for the CDR3 is TGTGCCAGCAGCTTAGGTTCGGCGAACACCATATATTTT. It translates to CASSLGSANTIYF. Full variable domain (rest looked up from reference TRBV7-8 and TRBJ1-3): GAGVSQSPRYKVAKRGQDVALRCDPISGHVSLFWYQQALGQGPEFLTYFQNEAQLDKSGLPSDRFFAERPEGSVSTLKIQRTQQEDSAVYLCASSLGSANTIYFGEGSWLTVV.

This clonotype came up many times. V gene TRBV5-6 combines with J gene TRBJ2-7; the match to TRBD2 covers 8 bases. Germline V lookup: CDR1 SGHDT, CDR2 YYEEEE. V shed 4 bases, J shed 3 bases, and the junction held 6 bases outside the gene matches. CDR3 length: 14 amino acids. Here the CDR3 reads CASSRTSRSYEQYF. The CDR3 coding sequence is TGTGCCAGCAGCCGGACTAGCAGAAGCTACGAGCAGTACTTC.

This clonotype was seen ten or more times. V usage is TRBV2 and J usage is TRBJ2-5, with D uncertain. This CDR3 region has 12 residues. Germline CDR1 and CDR2: SNHLY and FYNNEI. The germline V and J ends were trimmed by 5 bases and 3 bases, with 7 bases remaining between them. CDR3 coding DNA: TGTGCCAGCAGTTTTCTTAAAGAGACCCAGTACTTC. This encodes CASSFLKETQYF.

The chain joins TRBV6-4 to TRBJ1-1, with 8 bases identical to TRBD1. The trim removed 5 bases at V and 1 base at J, leaving 6 bases unmatched. From germline, CDR1 is MRHNA and CDR2 SNTAGT. The CDR3 is made up of 15 amino acids. In DNA, the CDR3 is TGTGCCAGCAGTCCCGGGACAGGAAGGAACACTGAAGCTTTCTTT. Protein sequence: CASSPGTGRNTEAFF.

This clonotype was detected only a few times. V and J are TRBV28 and TRBJ2-5; TRBD1 matches 7 bases. The V segment lost 3 bases and the J segment 1 base; nucleotides outside the gene matches: 5. The length of the CDR3 is 15 residues. Germline V lookup: CDR1 MDHEN, CDR2 SYDVKM. CDR3: CASSLQGVGQETQYF. CDR3 DNA sequence: TGTGCCAGCAGTTTGCAGGGGGTGGGCCAAGAGACCCAGTACTTC.

This clonotype has a count of ten or more. This chain links TRBV7-2 with TRBJ2-5, with unresolved D. Trimming stripped 5 bases from V and 2 bases from J, with 15 bases between. Germline V gene data show CDR1 as SGHTA and CDR2 as FQGNSA. This CDR3 comprises 15 residues. The CDR3 DNA sequence: TGTGCCAGCAGCGGACCTCGAGGCTCTCAAGAGACCCAGTACTTC. Translating it yields CASSGPRGSQETQYF.

This clonotype occurred once. The chain couples TRBV2 to TRBJ1-2, with no clear D. The V and J ends lost 1 base and 0 bases respectively, with 9 bases between them. CDR1 is SNHLY and CDR2 is FYNNEI in the germline V gene. This CDR3 spans 15 amino acids. This CDR3 reads CASSEDTGANYGYTF. For the CDR3, the DNA is TGTGCCAGCAGTGAAGATACCGGTGCTAACTATGGCTACACCTTC.

The CDR3 DNA sequence: TGCAGCCCGGGACTAACCAACGGTTCACCCCTCCACTTT. It translates to CSPGLTNGSPLHF. The rearrangement links TRBV20-1 to TRBJ1-6, with D possibly being TRBD1 (5 bases). The CDR3 has 13 residues. Germline V lookup: CDR1 DFQATT, CDR2 SNEGSKA (reference sequence).

This clonotype was recorded many times. The chain links TRBV27 to TRBJ2-1; D might be TRBD2 (6 bases). The germline CDR1 and CDR2 sequences are MNHEY and SMNVEV (reference sequence). CDR3 length equals 16 residues. With 5 bases removed from V and 9 bases from J, the gap between germline ends came to 23 bases. CDR3 nucleotide sequence: TGTGCCAGCAGTCTCATTTCAGGAGTTGCGGGGAGTGAGCAGTTCTTC. This encodes CASSLISGVAGSEQFF.

This clonotype has at least ten counts. The CDR3: CASSPSTVDLEQYF. CDR3 nucleotides: TGCGCCAGCAGCCCAAGTACTGTGGACCTCGAGCAGTACTTC. The chain carries TRBV5-1 and TRBJ2-7; D is ambiguous. The ends were cut back, 4 bases at V and 6 bases at J, with 17 bases in the middle. In germline, CDR1 is SGHRS, CDR2 YFSETQ. The CDR3 is 14 amino acids.

This clonotype occurred many times. V and J are TRBV12-3 or TRBV12-4 and TRBJ2-3; 8 bases are a match to TRBD1. V lost 7 bases to trimming and J lost 0 bases; unmatched junction nucleotides: 9. The CDR3 totals 16 residues. For the CDR3, the DNA is TGTGCCAGCACTACCCGCAGGACAGGGAGCACAGATACGCAGTATTTT. Residues: CASTTRRTGSTDTQYF.

This clonotype has a count of ten or more. V is TRBV24-1 and J is TRBJ1-1; D is undetermined. Germline assignment: CDR1 KGHDR and CDR2 SFDVKD. Deletions cut 2 bases from V and 6 bases from J, with 12 bases between. The length of the CDR3 is 14 residues. CDR3: CATSDSHRTAEAFF. Written as DNA, the CDR3 is TGTGCCACCAGTGATTCCCATCGGACGGCTGAAGCTTTCTTT.

This clonotype was detected once. No conserved phenylalanine or tryptophan is present at the end of the CDR3, so a read error is the likely explanation. V usage is TRBV7-2 and J usage is TRBJ2-1; 9 nucleotides align to TRBD2. The V segment lost 2 bases and the J segment 3 bases; nucleotides outside the gene matches: 8. Germline CDR1 reads SGHTA; CDR2 reads FQGNSA. There are 17 residues in the CDR3. As DNA, the CDR3 is TGTGCCAGCAGCTTAAAGGGCGGGGGGGCCGTCTACAATGAGCAGTTCCCC. As protein: CASSLKGGGAVYNEQFP.

This clonotype was detected ten times or more. The rearrangement joins TRBV28 to TRBJ2-7; D call uncertain. The V end lost 10 bases, the J end lost 3 bases, and 19 bases lay between the germline ends. CDR1 and CDR2 from the germline V gene are MDHEN and SYDVKM. There are 14 residues in the CDR3. DNA for the CDR3: TGTGCCACCCTAACGTCGGGCACACACTACGAGCAGTACTTC. It is translated as CATLTSGTHYEQYF.

In this sample, this clonotype turned up many times. The chain employs TRBV5-1 and TRBJ2-3; weak D call: TRBD2 (5 bases). Trimming cost V 0 bases and J 2 bases, with 13 bases left between them. The CDR3 has 16 amino acids. CDR1 is SGHRS and CDR2 is YFSETQ in the germline V gene. CDR3 loop: CASSLGTAPSTDTQYF. The CDR3 bases are TGCGCCAGCAGCTTGGGGACTGCCCCATCCACAGATACGCAGTATTTT.

Regarding this clonotype: The junction shows a germline mismatch at one end, possibly a read error. The rearrangement links TRBV6-5 to TRBJ1-2; D is unclear. Germline V gives CDR1 MNHEY, CDR2 SVGAGI. The CDR3 loop spans 16 amino acids. The CDR3 nucleotides are TGTGCCAGCAGTCACTCGGTATCCGGCGATTTCCAAGGCTACACCTTC. Translating it yields CASSHSVSGDFQGYTF.

With respect to this clonotype: A much larger clone sits a single nucleotide away, making a read error possible. J is TRBJ2-7 and V is TRBV6-6, with 7 bases fitting TRBD1. Germline V lookup: CDR1 MNHNY, CDR2 SVGAGI (reference sequence). The CDR3 runs 13 residues. The junction had 8 bases not matched to a gene; V was cut back by 6 bases and J by 6 bases. In DNA, the CDR3 is TGTGCCAGCAGCCTACGGGGACAGCCCGAGCAGTACTTC. Translated: CASSLRGQPEQYF.

This chain links TRBV6-4 with TRBJ1-6; the D is unclear. Trimming removed 2 bases at V and 7 bases at J, with 9 bases between. The germline V gene encodes CDR1 MRHNA and CDR2 SNTAGT. The CDR3 runs 14 residues. The CDR3 DNA follows: TGTGCCAGCAGTGACGTGGAAAGGAATTCACCCCTCCACTTT. Protein product: CASSDVERNSPLHF.

The chain has TRBV3-1 and TRBJ1-1, with a possible D match to TRBD1 (5 bases). The CDR3 runs 15 residues. Germline V gene data show CDR1 as LGHDT and CDR2 as YNNKEL (reference sequence). Trimming shortened V by 4 bases and J by 4 bases, and 16 bases separated the two germline ends. The CDR3 sequence: CASSPPGDWTTEAFF. CDR3 in DNA: TGTGCCAGCAGCCCCCCGGGGGATTGGACCACTGAAGCTTTCTTT.